The sequence of this TCR beta chain was determined in a study of Ad26.COV2.S vaccination and SARS-CoV-2 variants. TCRdb keeps only in-frame clones here, not all; method: immunoSEQ multiplex PCR. The repertoire has some 250,000 clones, over 75% of them found once; the top ten carry roughly 10%. Described treatment: some 20 received Ad26.COV2.S at low or high dose, single or two shots; roughly five received placebo; per-sample allocation not given. Sampling was performed 63 days after the first vaccine or placebo injection. Aged 18-55 years, donor was enrolled in Boston in the early 2020s. This CDR3 spans 13 amino acids. Germline values: CDR1 LNHDA, CDR2 SQIVND (reference sequence). V shed 6 bases, J shed 5 bases, and the junction held 1 base outside the gene matches.

This chain connects TRBV19 to TRBJ2-5; TRBD1 matches at 12 bases. This TCR came from a person aged 18-65 years who received the Ad26.COV2.S COVID-19 vaccine or a placebo. The source material was peripheral blood, sampled in a trial of Ad26.COV2.S vaccine versus placebo. The CDR3 region is CASRGTGGETQYF. In DNA, the CDR3 is TGTGCCAGTAGAGGGACAGGGGGCGAGACCCAGTACTTC.